This T cell receptor (beta chain) was recorded in a study of cytomegalovirus exposure and HLA in healthy donors. The PCR was carried out with 60 Vbeta primers and 13 Jbeta primers. The table came from immunoSEQ multiplex PCR; TCRdb's copy has only in-frame clones and leaves some out. The sample includes about 160,000 clones, approximately 80% of them seen just once. Overall study results and limits: A few chains tied to CMV proved CMV antigen-specific in vitro.

Worth noting for this clone: Its antigen remains unidentified.

Germline values: CDR1 MDHEN, CDR2 SYDVKM. This CDR3 region has 17 residues. V trimming: 4 bases; J trimming: 1 base; junction bases outside the gene matches: 9. The source material was PBMCs. The chain combines TRBV28 with TRBJ1-5, with 8 bases lining up with TRBD1. The TCR originated in a man under 40 in good health and CMV-seronegative. The DNA for the CDR3 is TGTGCCAGCAGTTCTCGGACAGGGTGGGGCAGCAATCAGCCCCAGCATTTT. It codes for CASSSRTGWGSNQPQHF.